The 30 T cell receptor beta chains in this list originate from one sample, sequenced in a study of cytomegalovirus exposure and HLA in healthy donors (dated by TCRdb to about 2017). Libraries were prepared through the immunoSEQ multiplex PCR assay. TCRdb holds this immuneACCESS table with in-frame rearrangements only. Some clones are missing; in checked studies, unresolved V genes explain under half, and the rest has no known cause. A total of roughly 120,000 clones appear in this sample, around 88% of them only once. Clones ranked in the top ten supply roughly 5.3% of the sample. The specimen sequenced was PBMCs. Every receptor here comes from a young man in good health and CMV-seronegative.

This chain uses TRBV2 with TRBJ1-6, with D possibly matching TRBD1 (5 bases). This CDR3 is built from 16 residues. V lost 8 bases and J lost 6, with 20 bases in between. Germline V gives CDR1 SNHLY, CDR2 FYNNEI. The CDR3 sequence is CASCRDVGTSNSPLHF. The CDR3 region has the DNA TGTGCCAGCTGCCGGGACGTCGGGACTTCTAATTCACCCCTCCACTTT.

This chain links TRBV5-1 with TRBJ1-2; D gene uncertain. The CDR3 contains 13 residues. Between the trimmed V and J ends, which lost 5 bases and 3 bases, there was a span of 11 bases. The germline V gene has CDR1 SGHRS and CDR2 YFSETQ. The CDR3 bases are TGCGCCAGCAGAGGGAACGGGGACTATGGCTACACCTTC. Translating gives CASRGNGDYGYTF.

V usage is TRBV4-1 and J usage is TRBJ2-2, with a tentative D call TRBD2 (5 bases). The germline V gene encodes CDR1 MGHRA and CDR2 YSYEKL. Trimming took 4 bases from V and 6 from J, leaving 6 bases between them. There are 12 residues in the CDR3. CDR3 coding DNA: TGCGCCAGCAGCCCGGACTCCGGGGAGCTGTTTTTT. Amino acid sequence: CASSPDSGELFF.

The chain carries TRBV7-9 and TRBJ2-1; TRBD2 matches 12 bases. V gave up 5 bases and J gave up 7 bases; unmatched junction bases: 12. Germline loops: CDR1 SEHNR, CDR2 FQNEAQ (reference sequence). The CDR3 consists of 17 residues. As DNA, the CDR3 is TGTGCCAGCAGCGCCGTCTCACTAGCGGGAGGTAGAAATGAGCAGTTCTTC. This translates into CASSAVSLAGGRNEQFF.

This chain connects TRBV6-1 to TRBJ1-1, with D possibly being TRBD1 (6 bases). CDR3 length equals 14 residues. V shed 4 bases and J shed 3 bases, with 12 bases lying between them. Germline V gene data show CDR1 as MNHNS and CDR2 as SASEGT. The CDR3 reads CASSANRDHTEAFF. The CDR3 DNA is TGTGCCAGCAGTGCAAACAGGGATCACACTGAAGCTTTCTTT.

The chain couples TRBV30 to TRBJ1-3; 7 bases align to TRBD1. The CDR3 has 16 residues. Germline assignment: CDR1 GTSNPN and CDR2 SVGIG (reference sequence). The V gene end was trimmed by 0 bases and the J gene end by 3 bases; junction bases not matched to a gene: 8. The CDR3, as DNA: TGTGCCTGGAGTGTACGCGACAGGGCGCGTGGAAACACCATATATTTT. Encoded protein: CAWSVRDRARGNTIYF.

The chain joins TRBV4-2 to TRBJ2-3, with TRBD2 matching over 8 bases. V dropped 0 bases and J dropped 2; count of bases not matched to a gene: 10. Looked up from germline, CDR1 is LGHNA and CDR2 is YNFKEQ. This CDR3 has 18 residues. CDR3 sequence: CASSQDPAPAGATDTQYF. CDR3 nucleotide sequence: TGTGCCAGCAGCCAAGACCCCGCCCCAGCGGGAGCCACAGATACGCAGTATTTT.

CDR3 sequence (DNA): TGTGCCACCAGCAGAGGAGTGGGAGGGGACGAGCAGTACTTC. Translating it yields CATSRGVGGDEQYF. The chain uses TRBV15 and TRBJ2-7; 7 nucleotides align to TRBD2. Looked up from germline, CDR1 is LNHNV and CDR2 is YYDKDF (reference sequence). The trim removed 1 base at V and 5 bases at J, leaving 5 bases unmatched. The CDR3 loop spans 14 amino acids.

A few counts support this clone. This sequence joins TRBV6-6 and TRBJ2-2; no clear D gene. The CDR3 runs 13 residues. Germline CDR1 reads MNHNY; CDR2 reads SVGAGI (reference sequence). V lost 4 bases to trimming and J lost 5 bases, with 8 bases between them. The CDR3 bases are TGTGCCAGCAGTTTGACTCTGACCGGGGAGCTGTTTTTT. This sequence encodes CASSLTLTGELFF.

This chain links TRBV2 with TRBJ1-3; maybe TRBD1 (6 bases). Germline V gene lookup returns CDR1 SNHLY and CDR2 FYNNEI. V was shortened by 6 bases and J by 0 bases, with 9 bases between the two germline ends. The length of the CDR3 is 14 residues. This chain's CDR3 is CASSFRGSGNTIYF. The CDR3 DNA follows: TGTGCCAGCAGCTTCAGGGGCTCTGGAAACACCATATATTTT.

The chain is built from TRBV19 and TRBJ2-5; TRBD2 aligns across 11 bases. The J segment lost 2 bases and the V segment lost 5 bases, leaving 7 bases of the junction unmatched. This CDR3 spans 16 amino acids. Germline CDR1 reads LNHDA; CDR2 reads SQIVND (reference sequence). CDR3 region: CASSPLRTSGQETQYF. For the CDR3, the DNA is TGTGCCAGTAGTCCCTTAAGGACTAGCGGGCAAGAGACCCAGTACTTC.

This clone is a singleton in its sample. The CDR3 protein is CASSYSEGYEQYF. The CDR3 DNA reads TGTGCCAGCAGTTACTCGGAGGGTTACGAGCAGTACTTC. The V call is TRBV6-6, the J call TRBJ2-7; tentative D call: TRBD2 (6 bases). Germline V gene lookup returns CDR1 MNHNY and CDR2 SVGAGI (reference sequence). V shed 0 bases and J shed 4 bases, with 7 bases lying between them. The CDR3 contains 13 residues.

CDR3 nucleotides: TGCAGCGTTGACCCGGGACAGGGTTGGCAAGAGACCCAGTACTTC. Translated: CSVDPGQGWQETQYF. J is TRBJ2-5 and V is TRBV29-1; 9 bases are shared with TRBD1. After removal of 3 bases from V and 2 bases from J, the junction contained 7 bases not matched to a gene. The CDR3 contains 15 residues. Germline CDR1 is SQVTM and CDR2 is ANQGSEA. The full variable domain, its missing parts supplied by reference TRBV29-1 and TRBJ2-5, is SAVISQKPSRDICQRGTSLTIQCQVDSQVTMMFWYRQQPGQSLTLIATANQGSEATYESGFVIDKFPISRPNLTFSTLTVSNMSPEDSSIYLCSVDPGQGWQETQYFGPGTRLLVL.

The chain couples TRBV7-2 to TRBJ1-1, with D possibly being TRBD1 (5 bases). The germline V gene encodes CDR1 SGHTA and CDR2 FQGNSA. V shed 3 bases and J shed 1 base, with 15 bases lying between them. This CDR3 is 16 amino acids long. The chain's CDR3 is CASSFRAGRRNTEAFF. The CDR3 DNA is TGTGCCAGCAGCTTTCGGGCAGGGCGGCGGAACACTGAAGCTTTCTTT.

This sequence joins TRBV29-1 and TRBJ1-1; 8 bases are shared with TRBD1. The CDR3 runs to 13 residues. From germline, CDR1 is SQVTM and CDR2 ANQGSEA. Trimming took 0 bases from V and 5 from J; bases not matched to a gene: 2. For the CDR3, the DNA is TGCAGCGTTGAAGACAGGGGGCTGACTGAAGCTTTCTTT. Its translation is CSVEDRGLTEAFF.

This sequence joins TRBV28 and TRBJ2-3; no firm D call. The CDR3 runs to 11 residues. Germline values: CDR1 MDHEN, CDR2 SYDVKM. The ends were cut back, 6 bases at V and 5 bases at J, with 6 bases in the middle. The CDR3, as DNA: TGTGCCAGCAGCCCTCGAGATACGCAGTATTTT. This translates into CASSPRDTQYF.

The chain uses TRBV6-5 and TRBJ1-6; perhaps TRBD1 as D (5 bases). V lost 4 bases, J lost 7 bases, and 8 bases lay in between. This CDR3 comprises 13 residues. CDR1 MNHEY and CDR2 SVGAGI come from the germline V gene. In DNA, the CDR3 is TGTGCCAGCAGTTGGACATCAAATTCACCCCTCCACTTT. This codes for CASSWTSNSPLHF.

This chain links TRBV5-1 with TRBJ2-2; 9 positions agree with TRBD2. Trimming at V came to 2 bases and at J to 5 bases, leaving 10 bases not matched to a gene. The CDR3 extends over 17 amino acids. Germline loops: CDR1 SGHRS, CDR2 YFSETQ. As DNA, the CDR3 is TGCGCCAGCAGCTTAGTTCCGCGGGAGGGAAGTACCGGGGAGCTGTTTTTT. Protein: CASSLVPREGSTGELFF.

CDR3 residues: CASIPGQGAYEQYF. The CDR3, as DNA: TGTGCCAGCATCCCGGGACAGGGGGCGTACGAGCAGTACTTC. V is TRBV5-6 and J is TRBJ2-7; 12 nucleotides align to TRBD1. The CDR3 has 14 amino acids. V was clipped by 6 bases and J by 4 bases; unmatched bases: 5. CDR1 is SGHDT and CDR2 is YYEEEE in the germline V gene.

This rearrangement joins TRBV7-8 to TRBJ2-5; tentatively, D is TRBD2 (5 bases). V lost 6 bases and J 5 bases, leaving 16 bases between the germline ends. This CDR3 has 14 amino acids. Germline V gene lookup returns CDR1 SGHVS and CDR2 FQNEAQ. In nucleotides, the CDR3 is TGTGCCAGCAGAATGGTGGCTAGCAGGGAGACCCAGTACTTC. Protein sequence: CASRMVASRETQYF. The complete variable domain, with remaining parts taken from reference TRBV7-8 and TRBJ2-5, reads GAGVSQSPRYKVAKRGQDVALRCDPISGHVSLFWYQQALGQGPEFLTYFQNEAQLDKSGLPSDRFFAERPEGSVSTLKIQRTQQEDSAVYLCASRMVASRETQYFGPGTRLLVL.

The chain links TRBV11-2 to TRBJ1-3; D gene ambiguous. The length of the CDR3 is 16 residues. From germline, CDR1 is SGHAT and CDR2 FQNNGV. V lost 5 bases and J lost 4, with 18 bases in between. The CDR3 reads CASSPPDGVGGNTIYF. Written as DNA, the CDR3 is TGTGCCAGCAGCCCGCCGGATGGAGTAGGAGGAAACACCATATATTTT.

The chain is built from TRBV5-1 and TRBJ2-1, with 10 positions matching TRBD2. V was clipped by 4 bases and J by 5 bases; unmatched bases: 18. Germline V CDR1 and CDR2: SGHRS, YFSETQ. The CDR3 is 19 amino acids. In nucleotides, the CDR3 is TGCGCCAGCAGCCCCAGAGAGCGGGGGGGCCCTGATGGCGACAATGAGCAGTTCTTC. Amino acid sequence: CASSPRERGGPDGDNEQFF.

This sequence joins TRBV4-1 and TRBJ2-1, with 7 bases lining up with TRBD2. The CDR3 is made up of 16 amino acids. V lost 0 bases and J lost 4; bases outside the gene matches: 6. Per germline, CDR1 MGHRA and CDR2 YSYEKL. The CDR3 DNA reads as TGCGCCAGCAGCCAAGATCAGAGCGGGGCTTACAATGAGCAGTTCTTC. Its protein product is CASSQDQSGAYNEQFF.

The chain recombines TRBV18 with TRBJ1-3, with D unclear. Germline V gene data show CDR1 as KGHSH and CDR2 as LQKENI. Trimming shortened V by 3 bases and J by 4 bases, and 10 bases separated the two germline ends. This CDR3 is built from 14 residues. In nucleotides, the CDR3 is TGTGCCAGCTCACCGGAGATACGGGGAAACACCATATATTTT. Residues: CASSPEIRGNTIYF.

The genes are TRBV27 and TRBJ1-5, with a possible D match to TRBD1 (6 bases). Trimming cost V 6 bases and J 3 bases, with 18 bases left between them. CDR3 length: 16 amino acids. From germline, CDR1 is MNHEY and CDR2 SMNVEV (reference sequence). CDR3 sequence (DNA): TGTGCCAGCAGCCAGAGCTACAGGGAAATCAATCAGCCCCAGCATTTT. Amino acids: CASSQSYREINQPQHF.

The V call is TRBV2, the J call TRBJ2-1; TRBD2 agrees at 7 bases. This CDR3 is 13 amino acids long. The junction had 3 bases not matched to a gene; V was cut back by 7 bases and J by 3 bases. Germline V gene sequence: CDR1 SNHLY, CDR2 FYNNEI. CDR3 nucleotide sequence: TGTGCCAGCAAAAGCGGGAACTACAATGAGCAGTTCTTC. It yields the protein CASKSGNYNEQFF.

This chain joins TRBV7-9 and TRBJ2-7, with 7 bases that match TRBD1. The CDR3 totals 13 residues. The junction had 2 bases not matched to a gene; V was cut back by 3 bases and J by 3 bases. Per germline, CDR1 SEHNR and CDR2 FQNEAQ (reference sequence). CDR3 DNA: TGTGCCAGCAGCTTGGGACAGTACTACGAGCAGTACTTC. Translated, it gives CASSLGQYYEQYF.

The chain has TRBV18 and TRBJ1-4, with TRBD1 identical over 9 bases. The CDR3 is 15 amino acids. Germline CDR1 KGHSH, CDR2 LQKENI. J was trimmed by 7 bases and V by 3 bases; bases with no gene match: 6. The CDR3 sequence: CASSPLDRGSEKLFF. CDR3 DNA sequence: TGTGCCAGCTCACCTTTGGACAGGGGAAGTGAAAAACTGTTTTTT. The full variable domain, with the rest looked up from reference TRBV18 and TRBJ1-4, is NAGVMQNPRHLVRRRGQEARLRCSPMKGHSHVYWYRQLPEEGLKFMVYLQKENIIDESGMPKERFSAEFPKEGPSILRIQQVVRGDSAAYFCASSPLDRGSEKLFFGSGTQLSVL.

This chain links TRBV29-1 with TRBJ2-3; 9 nucleotides line up with TRBD2. CDR3 length equals 13 residues. In germline, CDR1 is SQVTM, CDR2 ANQGSEA. Trimming removed 4 bases from V and 3 bases from J; junction bases left unmatched: 2. CDR3 amino acids: CSVVAGGTDTQYF. CDR3 sequence (DNA): TGCAGCGTTGTTGCGGGGGGGACAGATACGCAGTATTTT.

The chain has TRBV5-6 and TRBJ1-6; D uncertain. CDR1 is SGHDT and CDR2 is YYEEEE in the germline V gene. The CDR3 has 14 amino acids. V was trimmed by 2 bases and J by 2 bases, leaving 5 bases between them. The CDR3 coding sequence is TGTGCCAGCAGCTTCCAGACCTATAATTCACCCCTCCACTTT. Translating it yields CASSFQTYNSPLHF.